This T cell receptor beta chain was captured by sequencing in a study of blood T cell repertoires in COVID-19. Study as a whole: Collection of acute and convalescent COVID-19 samples took place in the United States, Italy and Spain.

Germline loops: CDR1 SGHVS, CDR2 FQNEAQ. The CDR3 has 16 residues. V lost 1 base to trimming and J lost 1 base, with 14 bases between them. This table comes from immunoSEQ multiplex PCR, and its TCRdb copy is limited to in-frame clones, with some not included. The sample holds tens of thousands of clones, roughly 87% seen once. The sample comprised peripheral blood. This chain links TRBV7-8 with TRBJ2-7; maybe TRBD2 (6 bases). This receptor was obtained from a man aged 60 to 75 with active COVID-19. The CDR3: CASSLEGLAESYEQYF. For the CDR3, the DNA is TGTGCCAGCAGCTTAGAGGGGTTAGCGGAATCCTACGAGCAGTACTTC.